This is a list of T cell receptor beta chains from one sample in a study of T cell repertoires in cytomegalovirus infection. The antigens for these receptors are not known. TCRdb called the reads again in MiXCR, with one record for every CDR3 protein. Of around 710,000 distinct CDR3 sequences listed, almost 30% were seen once; the top ten hold over 10%. Here the sequenced sample was cultured CD8+ T cells from PBMCs, taken from culture after CMV antigen stimulation. The receptors shown here come from a human donor in good health (CMV status not recorded). Some clones in this sample may be carry-over from other donors' samples. CDR3s include the opening cysteine and the closing phenylalanine or tryptophan. A D gene is named only where the DNA matches it firmly. Clone size is not always given. Where it is, it says once, few, many or a class for expanded clones.

V gene: TRBV2
clone size: few
CDR3 length: 17
D gene: TRBD1
J gene: TRBJ1-2
CDR3 DNA: TGTGCCAGCGGCCCCGAGGGGGCGGGACCCCGGTCCCATGGCTACACCTTC
CDR3 protein: CASGPEGAGPRSHGYTF

V gene: TRBV10-3
clone size: few
CDR3 length: 14
D gene: .
J gene: TRBJ2-4
CDR3 DNA: TGTGCCATCAGTGAGTCAGGGTCAGGGGACATTCAGTACTTC
CDR3 protein: CAISESGSGDIQYF

V gene: TRBV5-6
clone size: .
CDR3 length: 13
D gene: .
J gene: TRBJ2-7
CDR3 DNA: TGTGCCAGCAGTCTTTATGGGGCACACGAGCAGTACTTC
CDR3 protein: CASSLYGAHEQYF

V gene: TRBV7-2
clone size: .
CDR3 length: 12
D gene: .
J gene: TRBJ1-5
CDR3 DNA: TGTGCCAGCGGGGATTTCAATCAGCCCCAGCATTTT
CDR3 protein: CASGDFNQPQHF

V gene: TRBV6-5
clone size: few
CDR3 length: 15
D gene: .
J gene: TRBJ2-5
CDR3 DNA: TGTGCCAGCAGTTACGGTCCGGGTGAGGGAGAGACCCAGTACTTC
CDR3 protein: CASSYGPGEGETQYF

V gene: TRBV27
clone size: .
CDR3 length: 12
D gene: .
J gene: TRBJ1-2
CDR3 DNA: TGTGCCAGCCGGGACAACAACTATGGCTACACCTTC
CDR3 protein: CASRDNNYGYTF

V gene: TRBV2
clone size: few
CDR3 length: 11
D gene: .
J gene: TRBJ1-1
CDR3 DNA: TGTGCCAGCAGGGGGGGGACTTCGGCTTTCTTT
CDR3 protein: CASRGGTSAFF

V gene: TRBV12-3/TRBV12-4
clone size: few
CDR3 length: 14
D gene: TRBD1
J gene: TRBJ1-4
CDR3 DNA: TGTGCCAGCAGCGCTACAGGGGGGGAAGAAAAACTGTTTTTT
CDR3 protein: CASSATGGEEKLFF

V gene: TRBV7-6
clone size: .
CDR3 length: 16
D gene: .
J gene: TRBJ1-2
CDR3 DNA: TGTGCCAGCAGCTCAGGAGAAGACAGAGCCAACTATGGCTACACCTTC
CDR3 protein: CASSSGEDRANYGYTF

V gene: TRBV19
clone size: few
CDR3 length: 14
D gene: .
J gene: TRBJ1-1
CDR3 DNA: TGTGCCAGTAAACGGGACGAGGGAATCACTGAAGCTTTCTTT
CDR3 protein: CASKRDEGITEAFF

V gene: TRBV2
clone size: once
CDR3 length: 15
D gene: .
J gene: TRBJ2-2
CDR3 DNA: TGTGCCATCACGCTGAATGACAGGAGAACCGGGGAGCTGTTTTTT
CDR3 protein: CAITLNDRRTGELFF

V gene: TRBV7-2
clone size: many
CDR3 length: 15
D gene: .
J gene: TRBJ2-5
CDR3 DNA: TGTGCCAGCAGCCGGGACCCTTCCCCCCAAGAGACCCAGTACTTC
CDR3 protein: CASSRDPSPQETQYF

V gene: TRBV7-2
clone size: many
CDR3 length: 14
D gene: .
J gene: TRBJ1-1
CDR3 DNA: TGTGCCAGCAGCTTAGCAACAGGGTACACTGAAGCTTTCTTT
CDR3 protein: CASSLATGYTEAFF

V gene: TRBV4-1
clone size: many
CDR3 length: 15
D gene: .
J gene: TRBJ2-5
CDR3 DNA: TGCGCCAGCAGCAGGACAGTTGGGGATCAAGAGACCCAGTACTTC
CDR3 protein: CASSRTVGDQETQYF

V gene: TRBV5-4
clone size: few
CDR3 length: 15
D gene: TRBD1
J gene: TRBJ1-2
CDR3 DNA: TGTGCCAGCAGCGGATGGGACAGGGAGGGATATGGCTACACCTTC
CDR3 protein: CASSGWDREGYGYTF

V gene: TRBV5-6
clone size: .
CDR3 length: 14
D gene: TRBD1
J gene: TRBJ2-7
CDR3 DNA: TGTGCCAGCAGCCATTGGGACAGGTCCTACGAGCAGTACTTC
CDR3 protein: CASSHWDRSYEQYF

V gene: TRBV24-1
clone size: few
CDR3 length: 14
D gene: TRBD1
J gene: TRBJ2-5
CDR3 DNA: TGTGCCACCAGTGACCCACAGGGGTTGGAGACCCAGTACTTC
CDR3 protein: CATSDPQGLETQYF

V gene: TRBV12-3/TRBV12-4
clone size: .
CDR3 length: 15
D gene: .
J gene: TRBJ1-2
CDR3 DNA: TGTGCCAGCAGTTTGTACCCCCAGGACCCCTATGGCTACACCTTC
CDR3 protein: CASSLYPQDPYGYTF

V gene: TRBV2
clone size: few
CDR3 length: 14
D gene: TRBD1
J gene: TRBJ1-5
CDR3 DNA: TGTGCCAGCAGGAACAGGGGATCGAATCAGCCCCAGCATTTT
CDR3 protein: CASRNRGSNQPQHF

V gene: TRBV6-1
clone size: .
CDR3 length: 14
D gene: .
J gene: TRBJ1-5
CDR3 DNA: TGTGCCAGCAGTGAAGCGTGGAGCAATCAGCCCCAGCATTTT
CDR3 protein: CASSEAWSNQPQHF

V gene: TRBV4-3
clone size: many
CDR3 length: 15
D gene: .
J gene: TRBJ2-5
CDR3 DNA: TGCGCCAGCAGCCAAGATAGTGGCCCCCAAGAGACCCAGTACTTC
CDR3 protein: CASSQDSGPQETQYF

V gene: TRBV7-2
clone size: medium-sized
CDR3 length: 17
D gene: TRBD2
J gene: TRBJ2-3
CDR3 DNA: TGTGCCAGCAGCCCACTCAGGGCGGGGGGGCGGACAGATACGCAGTATTTT
CDR3 protein: CASSPLRAGGRTDTQYF

V gene: TRBV7-8
clone size: many
CDR3 length: 17
D gene: .
J gene: TRBJ2-2
CDR3 DNA: TGTGCCAGCAGCTCGCCTACCGGACAGCAAAACACCGGGGAGCTGTTTTTT
CDR3 protein: CASSSPTGQQNTGELFF

V gene: TRBV6-6
clone size: many
CDR3 length: 16
D gene: .
J gene: TRBJ1-5
CDR3 DNA: TGTGCCAGCAGACAGGGAAACCTTTATAGCAATCAGCCCCAGCATTTT
CDR3 protein: CASRQGNLYSNQPQHF

V gene: TRBV7-2
clone size: .
CDR3 length: 15
D gene: .
J gene: TRBJ1-4
CDR3 DNA: TGTGCCAGCAGCTTAAATACGGGTTGGGATCTCGAACTGTTTTTT
CDR3 protein: CASSLNTGWDLELFF

V gene: TRBV6-4
clone size: many
CDR3 length: 13
D gene: .
J gene: TRBJ2-2
CDR3 DNA: TGTGCCAGCAGTGAGGGGAACACCGGGGAGCTGTTTTTT
CDR3 protein: CASSEGNTGELFF